This T cell receptor beta chain is drawn from a study of shared clonotypes between healthy human individuals. Overall study findings and caveats: Approximately 4.5% was the fraction of naive CD4 clonotypes found shared across several donors.

Generated by immunoSEQ multiplex PCR, the TCRdb table keeps only in-frame clones and is missing some. The table has about 2,200,000 clones, approximately 94% seen once. CD8 cells regarded as naive lacked CD45RO, were positively chosen for CCR7, and omitted terminally differentiated effector memory CD45RA+ cells. For this clone: Its antigen remains unknown.

CDR3 length: 15 amino acids. The ends were cut back, 0 bases at V and 0 bases at J, with 9 bases in the middle. Germline CDR1 reads MNHEY; CDR2 reads SMNVEV (reference sequence). The sample was naive CD8+ T cells from PBMCs. The source is a man aged 18 to 30 in good health. Some clones in this sample may be carry-over from other donors' samples. This chain joins TRBV27 and TRBJ2-7; no clear D. CDR3 coding DNA: TGTGCCAGCAGTTTATCGGCATACAGCTCCTACGAGCAGTACTTC. Protein product: CASSLSAYSSYEQYF.